This T cell receptor (beta chain) was found in a study of shared clonotypes between healthy human individuals. Study results and caveats: Clonotype sharing across donors was expected to vary with sequencing depth. The generation probabilities recorded for non-shared clonotypes fell below those of clonotypes shared by all four donors.

Generated by immunoSEQ multiplex PCR, the TCRdb table keeps only in-frame clones and is missing some. There are 2 million to 2.5 million clones in the sample; 85% to 95% occur only once, and 0.3% to 0.4% lies in the top ten. Germline V gives CDR1 LNHDA, CDR2 SQIVND (reference sequence). The CDR3 extends over 15 amino acids. V was pared by 4 bases and J by 2 bases, with 15 bases between. Concerning this clone: What it recognizes is unknown.

Sample: naive CD4+ T cells from PBMCs. Subset of the sample: CD45RA+ positively selected. The V call is TRBV19, the J call TRBJ2-7, with a possible D match to TRBD2 (6 bases). The sequence was obtained from a man younger than 30 in good health. Some clones in this sample may be carry-over from other donors' samples. The chain's CDR3 is CASSTQVRGTYEQYF. The CDR3 DNA follows: TGTGCCAGTAGTACACAGGTACGGGGGACCTACGAGCAGTACTTC.